Sequencing of this T cell receptor (beta chain) was carried out in a study of CD8 T cells in ankylosing spondylitis. Study conclusions and caveats: Ankylosing spondylitis blood appeared to be characterized by a TCR beta motif of eight highly homologous variants.

TCRdb redid the calling of the 5' RACE reads with MiXCR, one entry per CDR3 protein. Here the sample spans about 500,000 distinct CDR3 sequences, under 5.5% being singletons. Between the trimmed V and J ends, which lost 6 bases and 8 bases, there was a span of 16 bases. The CDR3 length is 14 residues. Looked up from germline, CDR1 is SGHTA and CDR2 is FQGNSA. About this clonotype itself: What it binds is unknown.

V gene TRBV7-2 combines with J gene TRBJ1-4; D might be TRBD1 (5 bases). The sample comprised blood, either unsorted or a sorted T cell fraction (not recorded which). The source is a male donor with ankylosing spondylitis. The CDR3 reads CASRLTVGVEKLFF. In DNA form, the CDR3 reads TGTGCCAGCAGACTAACCGTGGGGGTCGAAAAACTGTTTTTT. The entire variable domain, with the rest obtained from reference TRBV7-2 and TRBJ1-4, is as follows: GAGVSQSPSNKVTEKGKDVELRCDPISGHTALYWYRQSLGQGLEFLIYFQGNSAPDKSGLPSDRFSAERTGGSVSTLTIQRTQQEDSAVYLCASRLTVGVEKLFFGSGTQLSVL.